The clone carrying this TCR beta chain was seen many times. The antigen remains undetermined. Other DNA sequences from this sample encode an identical CDR3 as well. The data were taken from a study of metastatic and nonmetastatic thyroid tumors. Study-wide background: Comparison of repertoires was carried out across blood and tumor or nodule tissue from malignant and benign thyroid patients. The study, taken as a whole, reports: For both blood and tumor, malignant thyroid tumors reportedly showed significantly higher TCR beta diversity than benign nodules did.

Source study methods: A classifier of distant metastasis in papillary thyroid cancer was built from CDR3 differences (across clinicopathological groups). MiXCR was used by TCRdb to re-call the PCR reads. The V and J calls were determined by TCRdb, not by the authors. Counted here are tens of thousands of clones, approximately 19% occurring once; the ten biggest clones make up around 20%. The CDR3 runs 15 residues. Germline CDR1 and CDR2: MDHEN and SYDVKM. The V end lost 6 bases, the J end lost 3 bases, and 17 bases lay between the germline ends. No patient had received any treatment before thyroid surgery.

The chain joins TRBV28 to TRBJ1-1; no clear D. The receptor comes from a female donor with papillary thyroid cancer or a benign thyroid nodule (not recorded which). Some clones in this sample may be carry-over from other donors' samples. The source material was blood. DNA of the CDR3: TGTGCCAGCAGAACGCCAACCGTGGGGTACACTGAAGCTTTCTTT. It yields the protein CASRTPTVGYTEAFF.